These 18 T cell receptor beta chains were sequenced from one sample in a study of response to subunit inactivated influenza vaccine. A single record per CDR3 protein comes from TCRdb applying MiXCR to the RT-PCR reads. The table shows roughly 780,000 distinct CDR3 sequences, with 18% occurring only once. The sample in question was PBMCs from blood, obtained about 5 days after vaccination. These TCRs come from a man over 45 who received an inactivated influenza vaccine.

The table lists this clonotype with a few counts. The chain carries TRBV7-9 and TRBJ2-7, with a weak D call TRBD2 (7 bases). Trimming stripped 0 bases from V and 5 bases from J, with 11 bases between. CDR3 size: 14 residues. The germline CDR1 and CDR2 sequences are SEHNR and FQNEAQ (reference sequence). DNA for the CDR3: TGTGCCAGCAGCTTAGCGGGGGGGCAGGACGAGCAGTACTTC. Translated, it gives CASSLAGGQDEQYF. Full variable domain (rest looked up from reference TRBV7-9 and TRBJ2-7): DTGVSQNPRHKITKRGQNVTFRCDPISEHNRLYWYRQTLGQGPEFLTYFQNEAQLEKSRLLSDRFSAERPKGSFSTLEIQRTEQGDSAMYLCASSLAGGQDEQYFGPGTRLTVT.

There are a few counts of this clonotype. The chain joins TRBV5-1 to TRBJ1-2, with D possibly being TRBD1 (5 bases). The V gene lost 4 bases and the J gene lost 6 bases, with 13 bases spanning the gap. In germline, CDR1 is SGHRS, CDR2 YFSETQ. The CDR3 loop spans 13 amino acids. CDR3 sequence: CASSPLEGHGYTF. The CDR3 DNA reads as TGCGCCAGCAGCCCACTGGAGGGACATGGCTACACCTTC. The whole variable domain, filled in from reference TRBV5-1 and TRBJ1-2, reads KAGVTQTPRYLIKTRGQQVTLSCSPISGHRSVSWYQQTPGQGLQFLFEYFSETQRNKGNFPGRFSGRQFSNSRSEMNVSTLELGDSALYLCASSPLEGHGYTFGSGTRLTVV.

This sequence joins TRBV20-1 and TRBJ1-1; possibly TRBD1 for D (6 bases). CDR3 length: 14 residues. Germline CDR1 and CDR2: DFQATT and SNEGSKA (reference sequence). V lost 3 bases and J 6 bases, leaving 17 bases between the germline ends. The CDR3 loop reads CSASESSGVAEAFF. The CDR3 DNA is TGCAGTGCTAGTGAGTCCTCAGGGGTTGCTGAAGCTTTCTTT.

A few counts support this clonotype. The chain recombines TRBV21-1 with TRBJ1-5. TRBV21-1 is an annotated pseudogene. The CDR3 is made up of 14 amino acids. The DNA of the CDR3 is TGTGCCAGCAGCAAGGCTGGAGGAAATCAGCCCCAGCATTTT. Its translation: CASSKAGGNQPQHF.

This clonotype has only a few counts. The chain joins TRBV10-3 to TRBJ2-5; 12 bases line up with TRBD2. The CDR3 runs 16 residues. J gave up 1 base and V 2 bases, and 2 bases lay outside the gene matches. Germline values: CDR1 ENHRY, CDR2 SYGVKD. As DNA, the CDR3 is TGTGCCATCAGTGAGCCACTAGCGGGGGGCCAAGAGACCCAGTACTTC. Residues: CAISEPLAGGQETQYF.

V is TRBV29-1 and J is TRBJ1-2, with a weak D call TRBD1 (6 bases). Trimming took off 3 bases at V and 4 bases at J, with 12 bases between the two ends. The CDR3 extends over 13 amino acids. The germline V gene encodes CDR1 SQVTM and CDR2 ANQGSEA. The CDR3 here is CSVDGEGGYGYTF. DNA for the CDR3: TGCAGCGTTGACGGGGAAGGGGGCTATGGCTACACCTTC.

This clonotype has a handful of counts. The chain links TRBV5-4 to TRBJ2-3, with 13 bases identical to TRBD2. The ends lost 4 bases at V and 4 bases at J; junction bases unmatched: 9. CDR1 is SGHNT and CDR2 is YYREEE in the germline V gene (reference sequence). This CDR3 contains 17 residues. Here the CDR3 reads CASSAPRLAGGPDTQYF. CDR3 DNA: TGTGCCAGCAGCGCCCCACGACTAGCGGGAGGACCAGATACGCAGTATTTT.

The CDR3, as DNA: TGTGCCACCAGCAAACAGGGAGGAGCCGACTACGAGCAGTACTTC. It is translated as CATSKQGGADYEQYF. V and J are TRBV15 and TRBJ2-7; the D gene could be TRBD1 or TRBD2 (6 bases each). The CDR3 has 15 amino acids. Germline assignment: CDR1 LNHNV and CDR2 YYDKDF (reference sequence). V gave up 4 bases and J gave up 3 bases, with 16 bases separating them.

V is TRBV20-1 and J is TRBJ1-4, with D unclear. The CDR3 sequence is 12 residues long. The V end was cut by 5 bases, the J end by 8 bases, with 12 bases between. Per germline, CDR1 DFQATT and CDR2 SNEGSKA (reference sequence). The CDR3, as DNA: TGCAGTGCTCTTGGGCCTGCCGAAAAACTGTTTTTT. It is translated as CSALGPAEKLFF.

The table lists this clonotype with a few counts. The chain couples TRBV5-1 to TRBJ1-2, with D maybe TRBD1 (5 bases). The CDR3 loop spans 15 amino acids. The V end lost 4 bases, the J end lost 7 bases, and 20 bases lay between the germline ends. Germline CDR1 SGHRS, CDR2 YFSETQ. The CDR3 region is CASSQRTGGGSGYTF. In nucleotides, the CDR3 is TGCGCCAGCAGCCAACGTACGGGCGGGGGATCTGGCTACACCTTC.

The chain joins TRBV5-5 to TRBJ2-5; the D is unclear. CDR3 length: 15 amino acids. With 0 bases removed from V and 4 bases from J, the gap between germline ends came to 13 bases. The germline V gene encodes CDR1 SGHKS and CDR2 YYEKEE (reference sequence). The CDR3 here is CASSLEGSWAETQYF. DNA of the CDR3: TGTGCCAGCAGCTTGGAGGGCAGTTGGGCAGAGACCCAGTACTTC.

This clonotype was picked up one time. The chain combines TRBV7-9 with TRBJ2-5; D gene uncertain. Trimming took off 3 bases at V and 3 bases at J, with 8 bases between the two ends. Germline lookup yields CDR1 SEHNR and CDR2 FQNEAQ (reference sequence). The CDR3 runs 13 residues. This chain's CDR3 is CASSFTAEETQYF. DNA of the CDR3: TGTGCCAGCAGCTTCACGGCAGAAGAGACCCAGTACTTC.

This clonotype was recorded at least ten times. A much larger clone differs from this one at a single base, so this may be a read error. V usage is TRBV29-1 and J usage is TRBJ2-2; D is ambiguous. This CDR3 comprises 11 residues. Germline assignment: CDR1 SQVTM and CDR2 ANQGSEA. Trimming took off 4 bases at V and 3 bases at J, with 3 bases between the two ends. CDR3: CSVGDTGELFF. The CDR3 region has the DNA TGCAGCGTTGGGGACACCGGGGAGCTGTTTTTT.

This clonotype showed up just a few times. V and J are TRBV20-1 and TRBJ2-5, with 11 bases that match TRBD2. The V gene's germline CDR1 is DFQATT and CDR2 SNEGSKA (reference sequence). This CDR3 is built from 16 residues. Trimming removed 5 bases from V and 1 base from J; junction bases left unmatched: 9. The CDR3 here is CSAGTTSGDFQETQYF. CDR3 sequence (DNA): TGCAGTGCTGGGACGACTAGCGGGGATTTCCAAGAGACCCAGTACTTC.

This clonotype was picked up a small number of times. Here the CDR3 DNA reads TGCGCCAGCAGCTTGGGGCCCCTAGCGGGCGAGCTGTTTTTT. Translation gives CASSLGPLAGELFF. This chain connects TRBV5-1 to TRBJ2-2, with 8 bases that match TRBD2. V lost 0 bases, J lost 11 bases, and 6 bases stayed unmatched. The germline V gene encodes CDR1 SGHRS and CDR2 YFSETQ. The CDR3 length is 14 residues.

This clonotype has only a few counts. V is TRBV4-2 and J is TRBJ2-7, with D uncertain. There are 12 residues in the CDR3. Trimming stripped 3 bases from V and 7 bases from J, with 10 bases between. In germline, CDR1 is LGHNA, CDR2 YNFKEQ. CDR3 DNA sequence: TGTGCCAGCAGCCAGGTAGTGGGTGAGCAGTACTTC. As protein: CASSQVVGEQYF.

The V and J genes are TRBV5-6 and TRBJ2-3; the D gene is possibly TRBD1 (5 bases). The CDR3 runs to 15 residues. V lost 0 bases, J lost 2 bases, and 10 bases lay in between. Looked up from germline, CDR1 is SGHDT and CDR2 is YYEEEE. The chain's CDR3 is CASSLAGANTDTQYF. The CDR3 DNA reads as TGTGCCAGCAGCTTGGCTGGGGCCAACACAGATACGCAGTATTTT.

The chain couples TRBV6-5 to TRBJ2-7, with 9 bases identical to TRBD1. The CDR3 is made up of 12 amino acids. Germline V lookup: CDR1 MNHEY, CDR2 SVGAGI. V shed 7 bases, J shed 7 bases, and the junction held 5 bases outside the gene matches. CDR3 in DNA: TGTGCCAGCACGGGACAGGGTGAAGAGCAGTACTTC. It specifies CASTGQGEEQYF.